The 19 T cell receptor beta chains below all came from one sample that was sequenced in a study of OX40 agonist ivuxolimab in advanced cancers. Method: immunoSEQ multiplex PCR; TCRdb's copy keeps in-frame clones and lacks some. The table lists tens of thousands of clones, roughly 92% of them singletons. The specimen comprised CD4+ or CD8+ T cells sorted from blood, sampled in a trial of the OX40 agonist ivuxolimab. All receptors derive from an adult with an advanced solid tumor such as melanoma, head and neck, liver or kidney cancer.

The chain combines TRBV5-4 with TRBJ1-4; TRBD1 might be the D (5 bases). Trimming removed 1 base from V and 4 bases from J, with 14 bases in between. The germline CDR1 and CDR2 sequences are SGHNT and YYREEE (reference sequence). CDR3 length: 16 amino acids. CDR3 in amino acids: CASSLRHLGVNEKLFF. CDR3 nucleotide sequence: TGTGCCAGCAGCTTGCGCCACCTGGGGGTTAATGAAAAACTGTTTTTT.

The V gene is TRBV11-3, the J gene TRBJ2-7, with TRBD2 identical over 7 bases. This CDR3 is built from 14 residues. Germline assignment: CDR1 SGHNT and CDR2 YENEEA. J was trimmed by 2 bases and V by 4 bases; bases with no gene match: 5. The CDR3 sequence is CASSSRESPYEQYF. The CDR3 DNA reads as TGTGCCAGCAGCTCGCGGGAGAGTCCCTACGAGCAGTACTTC. Variable domain in full (rest from reference TRBV11-3 and TRBJ2-7): EAGVVQSPRYKIIEKKQPVAFWCNPISGHNTLYWYLQNLGQGPELLIRYENEEAVDDSQLPKDRFSAERLKGVDSTLKIQPAELGDSAVYLCASSSRESPYEQYFGPGTRLTVT.

This chain joins TRBV7-3 and TRBJ2-7; 7 bases are shared with TRBD2. Per the germline V gene, CDR1 is SGHTA and CDR2 is FQGTGA. The CDR3 extends over 13 amino acids. J was trimmed by 4 bases and V by 2 bases; bases with no gene match: 2. The CDR3 spells CASSLGREYEQYF. CDR3 DNA sequence: TGTGCCAGCAGCTTAGGGCGGGAGTACGAGCAGTACTTC.

The V call is TRBV5-8, the J call TRBJ1-6, with 9 bases matching TRBD1. V dropped 2 bases and J dropped 10; count of bases not matched to a gene: 7. This CDR3 contains 15 residues. CDR1 is SGHTS and CDR2 is YDEGEE in the germline V gene. This CDR3 reads CASSFDRGMRSPLHF. The CDR3, as DNA: TGTGCCAGCAGCTTCGACAGGGGGATGAGATCACCCCTCCACTTT.

The chain combines TRBV14 with TRBJ2-5; 8 bases align to TRBD2. The CDR3 length is 13 residues. Unmatched junction bases numbered 6, after V lost 5 bases and J lost 7 bases. Germline V lookup: CDR1 SGHDN, CDR2 FVKESK. The CDR3 protein is CASSSSGGGTQYF. The DNA for the CDR3 is TGTGCCAGCAGCTCAAGCGGGGGTGGGACCCAGTACTTC.

This clone has just one count. V and J are TRBV7-9 and TRBJ1-1; D is unresolved. The CDR3 has 12 amino acids. The V gene lost 6 bases and the J gene lost 4 bases, with 9 bases spanning the gap. Germline-derived CDR1 and CDR2 are SEHNR and FQNEAQ (reference sequence). The CDR3 coding sequence is TGTGCCAGCAGGTGGGGTTCCACTGAAGCTTTCTTT. It specifies CASRWGSTEAFF.

In nucleotides, the CDR3 is TGTGCCAGCAGACGTGATAATCTAGCGGGAGGGGGGTCCGCAGATACGCAGTATTTT. Residues: CASRRDNLAGGGSADTQYF. The chain couples TRBV7-9 to TRBJ2-3; TRBD2 aligns across 12 bases. J lost 4 bases, V lost 6 bases, and 17 bases had no gene match. CDR1 is SEHNR and CDR2 is FQNEAQ in the germline V gene (reference sequence). This CDR3 contains 19 residues.

This chain uses TRBV7-6 with TRBJ2-5; 9 bases agree with TRBD2. Germline trimming cut 1 base from V and 5 bases from J; bases unmatched to any gene: 8. The CDR3 has 16 amino acids. CDR1 SGHVS and CDR2 FNYEAQ come from the germline V gene. CDR3 bases: TGTGCCAGCAGCTTAGGGGGTAGCGGGAGTTATGAGACCCAGTACTTC. Translated: CASSLGGSGSYETQYF.

This rearrangement joins TRBV20-1 to TRBJ1-2; D uncertain. V lost 7 bases and J lost 2, with 8 bases in between. CDR3 length equals 11 residues. Germline V gene lookup returns CDR1 DFQATT and CDR2 SNEGSKA (reference sequence). The CDR3 spells CSVAQNYGYTF. Written as DNA, the CDR3 is TGCAGTGTTGCACAGAACTATGGCTACACCTTC.

This chain uses TRBV21-1 with TRBJ1-5. TRBV21-1 is reported as a pseudogene. This CDR3 has 16 amino acids. The CDR3 bases are TGTGCCAGCAGCAAAGAAACGGGGCCCGACGATCAGCCCCAGCATTTT. Translating it yields CASSKETGPDDQPQHF.

This sequence joins TRBV2 and TRBJ2-1; the D is unclear. The germline V gene has CDR1 SNHLY and CDR2 FYNNEI. The CDR3 runs to 16 residues. The V end was cut by 2 bases, the J end by 0 bases, with 11 bases between. The CDR3 DNA reads TGTGCCAGCAGTGAACGTAGCAGACTCTCCTACAATGAGCAGTTCTTC. The encoded protein is CASSERSRLSYNEQFF.

The chain has TRBV7-2 and TRBJ2-2, with a possible D match to TRBD2 (5 bases). The CDR3 runs to 15 residues. Trimming pared 1 base from V and 5 bases from J, leaving 11 bases between. Germline CDR1 SGHTA, CDR2 FQGNSA. CDR3 sequence: CASSLGLRTTGELFF. The CDR3 DNA follows: TGTGCCAGCAGCTTAGGACTACGAACGACCGGGGAGCTGTTTTTT.

This chain connects TRBV18 to TRBJ2-3, with 11 bases matching TRBD2. CDR1 and CDR2 (germline): KGHSH, LQKENI. V lost 0 bases, J lost 0 bases, and 5 bases stayed unmatched. CDR3 length: 18 amino acids. The CDR3 is CASSPPKGTSGSTDTQYF. The CDR3 DNA follows: TGTGCCAGCTCACCACCGAAAGGGACTAGCGGAAGCACAGATACGCAGTATTTT.

The chain combines TRBV7-9 with TRBJ2-5, with D unresolved. V dropped 5 bases and J dropped 0 bases, with 10 bases sitting between them. The CDR3 is 14 amino acids. Germline CDR1 SEHNR, CDR2 FQNEAQ (reference sequence). DNA of the CDR3: TGTGCCAGCAGCCTCCGACTGGACCAAGAGACCCAGTACTTC. Amino acid sequence: CASSLRLDQETQYF. Filled out from reference TRBV7-9 and TRBJ2-5, the complete variable domain reads DTGVSQNPRHKITKRGQNVTFRCDPISEHNRLYWYRQTLGQGPEFLTYFQNEAQLEKSRLLSDRFSAERPKGSFSTLEIQRTEQGDSAMYLCASSLRLDQETQYFGPGTRLLVL.

The V call is TRBV5-1, the J call TRBJ1-4; a weak D match, TRBD1 (5 bases). Germline loops: CDR1 SGHRS, CDR2 YFSETQ. V was trimmed by 4 bases and J by 3 bases, leaving 13 bases between them. The length of the CDR3 is 15 residues. The CDR3 region has the DNA TGCGCCAGCAGCCCGGCATTAGGGGCTAATGAAAAACTGTTTTTT. This translates into CASSPALGANEKLFF.

The chain has TRBV7-8 and TRBJ1-1; D might be TRBD1 (6 bases). In germline, CDR1 is SGHVS, CDR2 FQNEAQ. V was shortened by 5 bases and J by 10 bases, with 17 bases between the two germline ends. The CDR3 totals 13 residues. For the CDR3, the DNA is TGTGCCAGCAGCCCGGGGGCAGGCTCGGTAGCTTTCTTT. It is translated as CASSPGAGSVAFF.

The genes are TRBV7-2 and TRBJ2-3; D call uncertain. The CDR3 runs to 13 residues. With 5 bases removed from V and 0 bases from J, the gap between germline ends came to 6 bases. CDR1 is SGHTA, CDR2 FQGNSA, per germline. This CDR3 reads CASSAPSTDTQYF. In DNA form, the CDR3 reads TGTGCCAGCAGCGCGCCTAGCACAGATACGCAGTATTTT.

The V gene is TRBV5-4, the J gene TRBJ2-5, with a possible D match to TRBD1 (5 bases). The germline V gene has CDR1 SGHNT and CDR2 YYREEE (reference sequence). The CDR3 covers 15 residues. The V gene lost 0 bases and the J gene lost 5 bases, with 14 bases spanning the gap. CDR3 nucleotides: TGTGCCAGCAGCTTGGAAATAGGGGCAGGGGAGACCCAGTACTTC. This translates into CASSLEIGAGETQYF.

The chain links TRBV14 to TRBJ2-3, with 9 bases fitting TRBD2. This CDR3 comprises 14 residues. Germline lookup yields CDR1 SGHDN and CDR2 FVKESK. Trimming cost V 4 bases and J 5 bases; bases outside gene matches: 4. Written as DNA, the CDR3 is TGTGCCAGCAGCCTAGCGGGGGCCAGAGATACGCAGTATTTT. Its translation is CASSLAGARDTQYF.